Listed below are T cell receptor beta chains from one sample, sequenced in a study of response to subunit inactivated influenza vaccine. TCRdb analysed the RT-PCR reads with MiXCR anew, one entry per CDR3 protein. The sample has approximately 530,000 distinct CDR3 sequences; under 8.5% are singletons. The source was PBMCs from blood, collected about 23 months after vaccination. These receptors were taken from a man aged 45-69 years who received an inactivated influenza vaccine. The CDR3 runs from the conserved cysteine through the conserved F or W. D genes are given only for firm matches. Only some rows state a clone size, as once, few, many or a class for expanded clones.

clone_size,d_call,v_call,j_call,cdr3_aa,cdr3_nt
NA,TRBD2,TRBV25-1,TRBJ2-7,CASSELGGKRGYEQYF,TGTGCCAGCAGTGAATTGGGGGGGAAAAGGGGCTACGAGCAGTACTTC
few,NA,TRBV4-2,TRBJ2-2,CASSQGASRGIGELFF,TGTGCCAGCAGCCAAGGTGCCAGTCGGGGAATCGGGGAGCTGTTTTTT
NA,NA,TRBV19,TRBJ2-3,CASSGRGGSTDTQYF,TGTGCCAGTAGCGGCCGAGGGGGGAGCACAGATACGCAGTATTTT
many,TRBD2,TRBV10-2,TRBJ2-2,CASSVRRGTGELFF,TGCGCCAGCAGTGTTAGGCGGGGGACCGGGGAGCTGTTTTTT
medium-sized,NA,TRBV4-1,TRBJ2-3,CASSQDHKNTQYF,TGCGCCAGCAGCCAAGATCATAAGAATACGCAGTATTTT
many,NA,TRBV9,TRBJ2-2,CASSVVGLGTGELFF,TGTGCCAGCAGCGTAGTGGGGCTCGGCACCGGGGAGCTGTTTTTT
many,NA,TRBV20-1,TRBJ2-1,CSVSSYNEQFF,TGCAGTGTCTCGTCCTACAATGAGCAGTTCTTC
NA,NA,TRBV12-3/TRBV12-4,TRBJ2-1,CASSGGGGQLNEQFF,TGTGCCAGCAGTGGAGGTGGCGGTCAATTGAATGAGCAGTTCTTC
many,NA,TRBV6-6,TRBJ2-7,CASSYSKGYEQYF,TGTGCCAGCAGTTACTCGAAAGGTTACGAGCAGTACTTC
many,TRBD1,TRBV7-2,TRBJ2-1,CASSLAQGQGPHEQFF,TGTGCCAGCAGCTTAGCGCAGGGACAGGGCCCCCATGAGCAGTTCTTC